These 20 T cell receptor beta chains share one sample of origin, sequenced in a study. TCRdb called the 5' RACE reads again in MiXCR, with one record for every CDR3 protein. The data contain 60,000 to 65,000 distinct CDR3 sequences, around a fifth of them seen just once; the ten biggest clones take up 2.5% to 3%. Source material: memory CD4+ T cells sorted from a lymph node. As to subset: memory CD4+ T cells, CD4+CD45RO+CD25-. Receptors were obtained from a female donor with breast cancer.

The V and J genes are TRBV6-1 and TRBJ2-3; D may be TRBD2 (6 bases). Looked up from germline, CDR1 is MNHNS and CDR2 is SASEGT. The CDR3 runs to 15 residues. V was clipped by 6 bases and J by 4 bases, with 17 bases between them. The CDR3, as DNA: TGTGCCAGCAGCGAATCTGGACTATGGGCAGATACGCAGTATTTT. It encodes CASSESGLWADTQYF.

This clonotype has more than one count but fewer than ten. V usage is TRBV5-1 and J usage is TRBJ2-1; either TRBD1 or TRBD2 may fit D (5 bases each). Per the germline V gene, CDR1 is SGHRS and CDR2 is YFSETQ. V shed 0 bases and J shed 7 bases, with 8 bases lying between them. CDR3 size: 13 residues. CDR3 DNA sequence: TGCGCCAGCAGCTTGGGAGAGGGGAATGAGCAGTTCTTC. As protein: CASSLGEGNEQFF. Full variable domain (missing parts from reference TRBV5-1 and TRBJ2-1): KAGVTQTPRYLIKTRGQQVTLSCSPISGHRSVSWYQQTPGQGLQFLFEYFSETQRNKGNFPGRFSGRQFSNSRSEMNVSTLELGDSALYLCASSLGEGNEQFFGPGTRLTVL.

The chain recombines TRBV5-1 with TRBJ1-1; tentatively, D is TRBD1 (5 bases). This CDR3 is built from 14 residues. From germline, CDR1 is SGHRS and CDR2 YFSETQ. V dropped 4 bases and J dropped 1 base, with 11 bases sitting between them. Here the CDR3 reads CASSPLDKNTEAFF. CDR3 in DNA: TGCGCCAGCAGCCCCCTGGACAAGAACACTGAAGCTTTCTTT. Using reference TRBV5-1 and TRBJ1-1 for the parts outside the CDR3, the full variable domain is KAGVTQTPRYLIKTRGQQVTLSCSPISGHRSVSWYQQTPGQGLQFLFEYFSETQRNKGNFPGRFSGRQFSNSRSEMNVSTLELGDSALYLCASSPLDKNTEAFFGQGTRLTVV.

This clonotype showed up many times. The V gene is TRBV4-2, the J gene TRBJ1-2; the D is unclear. Germline CDR1 LGHNA, CDR2 YNFKEQ. The germline V and J ends were trimmed by 3 bases and 0 bases, with 11 bases remaining between them. This CDR3 is built from 15 residues. The CDR3: CASSHLTASNYGYTF. CDR3 sequence (DNA): TGTGCCAGCAGCCATCTGACTGCATCTAACTATGGCTACACCTTC.

This clonotype was counted ten times or more. The genes are TRBV6-5 and TRBJ1-5; no clear D gene. V was shortened by 4 bases and J by 0 bases, with 7 bases between the two germline ends. The CDR3 is 14 residues long. Germline V gene lookup returns CDR1 MNHEY and CDR2 SVGAGI. The CDR3 sequence is CASSSPSSNQPQHF. The CDR3 DNA reads as TGTGCCAGCAGTTCTCCGTCTAGCAATCAGCCCCAGCATTTT.

This chain uses TRBV7-9 with TRBJ1-1, with unresolved D. CDR3 size: 13 residues. CDR1 and CDR2 (germline): SEHNR, FQNEAQ (reference sequence). V was shortened by 5 bases and J by 0 bases, with 7 bases between the two germline ends. The chain's CDR3 is CASSLLMNTEAFF. For the CDR3, the DNA is TGTGCCAGCAGCCTCCTAATGAACACTGAAGCTTTCTTT.

This clonotype has only a few counts. The V gene is TRBV6-1, the J gene TRBJ2-3; 8 bases agree with TRBD2. CDR1 and CDR2 from the germline V gene are MNHNS and SASEGT. The CDR3 runs 15 residues. V lost 6 bases to trimming and J lost 1 base; unmatched junction nucleotides: 6. The CDR3 bases are TGTGCCAGCAGAGAACAACTAGCGGGCACAGATACGCAGTATTTT. It translates to CASREQLAGTDTQYF.

In its sample, this clonotype was seen a few times. J is TRBJ1-5 and V is TRBV15; tentatively, D is TRBD1 (5 bases). V was trimmed by 0 bases and J by 7 bases, leaving 10 bases between them. CDR3 length: 14 residues. Germline-derived CDR1 and CDR2 are LNHNV and YYDKDF (reference sequence). For the CDR3, the DNA is TGTGCCACCAGCAGAGATCGGGGGGTCCAGCCCCAGCATTTT. Translated: CATSRDRGVQPQHF.

This clonotype appeared many times. The V and J genes are TRBV20-1 and TRBJ2-3, with 7 bases aligning to TRBD2. The CDR3 loop spans 16 amino acids. The germline CDR1 and CDR2 sequences are DFQATT and SNEGSKA (reference sequence). V shed 2 bases and J 5 bases; nucleotides not matched to a gene: 13. The CDR3 protein is CSARSWEGLGRDTQYF. DNA of the CDR3: TGCAGTGCTAGATCCTGGGAGGGTTTAGGGAGAGATACGCAGTATTTT.

A word on this clonotype: This may arise from a read error, as a much more abundant clone is one base away. The chain employs TRBV6-5 and TRBJ2-7; D remains ambiguous. Per germline, CDR1 MNHEY and CDR2 SVGAGI. CDR3 length: 10 residues. CDR3 amino acids: CASSNYERYF. The CDR3 nucleotides read TGTGCCAGCAGTAACTACGAGCGGTACTTC.

This chain joins TRBV4-1 and TRBJ2-1; 10 bases fit TRBD2. V lost 0 bases to trimming and J lost 9 bases; unmatched junction nucleotides: 5. Germline CDR1 and CDR2: MGHRA and YSYEKL. The CDR3 sequence is 15 residues long. CDR3 DNA: TGCGCCAGCAGCCAAGACAAAGCGGGGGGGCGTGAGCAGTTCTTC. It encodes CASSQDKAGGREQFF.

In this sample, this clonotype turned up many times. This chain links TRBV7-9 with TRBJ1-2; the D is unclear. CDR1 and CDR2 (germline): SEHNR, FQNEAQ (reference sequence). The CDR3 length is 9 residues. Trimming removed 7 bases from V and 8 bases from J, with 5 bases in between. The CDR3 loop is CASNRGYTF. CDR3 nucleotide sequence: TGTGCCAGCAACCGGGGCTACACCTTC.

About this clonotype itself: A much larger clonotype is one base distant, so this may be a read error. V gene TRBV5-1 combines with J gene TRBJ2-7; tentatively, D is TRBD1 (6 bases). The V gene lost 5 bases and the J gene lost 1 base, with 10 bases spanning the gap. Germline CDR1 SGHRS, CDR2 YFSETQ. The CDR3 has 13 residues. The CDR3 sequence is CASSTGTSYEQYF. CDR3 DNA: TGCGCCAGCAGTACCGGGACATCCTACGAGCAGTACTTC.

This clonotype came up many times. The V gene is TRBV6-6, the J gene TRBJ1-1, with 11 bases aligning to TRBD1. Germline-derived CDR1 and CDR2 are MNHNY and SVGAGI (reference sequence). The V segment lost 7 bases and the J segment 2 bases; nucleotides outside the gene matches: 15. The CDR3 is 18 amino acids. CDR3 residues: CASTHRVGQGADNTEAFF. CDR3 sequence (DNA): TGTGCCAGCACTCATAGGGTTGGACAGGGGGCGGATAACACTGAAGCTTTCTTT.

This clonotype was counted many times. The chain employs TRBV7-2 and TRBJ2-7; 7 nucleotides match TRBD2. With 5 bases clipped from V and 2 bases from J, the junction kept 9 bases outside the gene matches. This CDR3 is 15 amino acids long. Germline values: CDR1 SGHTA, CDR2 FQGNSA. In DNA form, the CDR3 reads TGTGCCAGCAGCCGGGACTACCTAAGGACCTACGAGCAGTACTTC. It is translated as CASSRDYLRTYEQYF.

Worth noting for this clonotype: The junction departs from the called germline gene at one end, perhaps through a read error. The genes are TRBV6-6 and TRBJ2-6, with TRBD1 matching over 9 bases. The CDR3 totals 19 residues. Germline CDR1 and CDR2: MNHNY and SVGAGI (reference sequence). CDR3 loop: CVSSRTGGAGDGGANVLTF. CDR3 DNA: TGTGTCAGCAGTCGCACAGGGGGCGCTGGGGATGGTGGGGCCAACGTCCTGACTTTC.

The J gene is TRBJ2-7, the V gene TRBV6-2 or TRBV6-3, with TRBD2 matching 8 bases. Germline lookup yields CDR1 MNHEY and CDR2 SVGEGT. The junction had 15 bases not matched to a gene; V was cut back by 8 bases and J by 3 bases. There are 16 residues in the CDR3. This CDR3 is CASASKGRGGGYEQYF. CDR3 DNA: TGTGCCAGCGCCTCTAAGGGTCGGGGGGGCGGCTACGAGCAGTACTTC.

The rearrangement joins TRBV11-2 to TRBJ2-7; TRBD1 is a possible D gene (6 bases). V lost 5 bases and J lost 2, with 13 bases in between. CDR1 and CDR2 (germline): SGHAT, FQNNGV. This CDR3 has 14 amino acids. CDR3 sequence (DNA): TGTGCCAGCAGCACAGGTACAGGGCCCTACGAGCAGTACTTC. It codes for CASSTGTGPYEQYF.

The chain links TRBV21-1 to TRBJ1-4; TRBD1, the table's D call, was not compared with the DNA. TRBV21-1 is a recognized pseudogene. This CDR3 has 22 residues. The CDR3 is CASSKETGVPEMQGLLNEKQFF. The CDR3 nucleotides read TGTGCCAGCAGCAAAGAGACAGGGGTCCCCGAGATGCAAGGCTTACTTAATGAAAAACAGTTTTTT.

As for this clonotype: With a much larger clone just one base away, this may be a read error. The chain couples TRBV20-1 to TRBJ1-2, with D tentatively TRBD1 (5 bases). There are 14 residues in the CDR3. Germline values: CDR1 DFQATT, CDR2 SNEGSKA (reference sequence). DNA for the CDR3: TGCAGTGCCTCCGACAGAACGACTAACCATGGCTACACCTTC. Protein sequence: CSASDRTTNHGYTF.